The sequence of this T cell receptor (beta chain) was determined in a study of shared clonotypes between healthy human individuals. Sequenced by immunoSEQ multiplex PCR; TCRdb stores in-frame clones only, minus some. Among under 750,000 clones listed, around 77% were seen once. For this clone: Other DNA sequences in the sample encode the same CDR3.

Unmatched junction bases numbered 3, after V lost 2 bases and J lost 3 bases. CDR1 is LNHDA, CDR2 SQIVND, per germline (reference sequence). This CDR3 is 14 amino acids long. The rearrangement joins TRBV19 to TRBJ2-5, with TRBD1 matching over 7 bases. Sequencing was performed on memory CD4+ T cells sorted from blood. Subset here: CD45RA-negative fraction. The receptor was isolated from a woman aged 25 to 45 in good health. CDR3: CASSIRDRKETQYF. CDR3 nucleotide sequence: TGTGCCAGTAGTATAAGGGACAGAAAAGAGACCCAGTACTTC.